These 5 T cell receptor beta chains were sequenced from one sample in a study of human CD8 memory T cell subsets. UMI-labeled 5' RACE was the method by which TCR beta libraries were made. After re-calling the 5' RACE reads, TCRdb lists one entry per CDR3 protein, DNA absent. The sample holds 10,000 to 11,000 distinct CDR3 sequences. The specimen sequenced was CD8+ stem-like memory T cells (TSCM and TCM) sorted from PBMCs. Specified subset: stem-like memory CD8 T cells (TSTEM), CCR7+ PD-1- TIGIT-. These receptors came from a human donor in good health.

The rearrangement uses TRBV24-1 and TRBJ2-1; absent DNA, TCRdb's TRBD2 call cannot be checked. The length of the CDR3 is 17 residues. Germline V gene sequence: CDR1 KGHDR, CDR2 SFDVKD. The CDR3 sequence: CATSGRDSRPSYNEQFF.

J is TRBJ2-7 and V is TRBV11-3; TCRdb calls TRBD2, which cannot be checked without DNA. CDR3 size: 18 residues. The germline V gene encodes CDR1 SGHNT and CDR2 YENEEA. Here the CDR3 reads CASSLQVLAGVGSDEQYF.

This clonotype ranks as medium-sized in terms of frequency. The chain carries TRBV5-6 and TRBJ1-5; TCRdb names TRBD1, which stays unverified in the absence of DNA. Looked up from germline, CDR1 is SGHDT and CDR2 is YYEEEE. The CDR3 is made up of 15 amino acids. CDR3 sequence: CASSLGQGPGQPQHF. Drawing the rest from reference TRBV5-6 and TRBJ1-5, the complete variable domain is DAGVTQSPTHLIKTRGQQVTLRCSPKSGHDTVSWYQQALGQGPQFIFQYYEEEERQRGNFPDRFSGHQFPNYSSELNVNALLLGDSALYLCASSLGQGPGQPQHFGDGTRLSIL.

This clonotype shows up as medium-sized by frequency. The chain has TRBV7-9 and TRBJ2-3; TCRdb's D gene call, TRBD1, goes unchecked for lack of DNA. From germline, CDR1 is SEHNR and CDR2 FQNEAQ (reference sequence). CDR3 length: 13 residues. The CDR3: CASSWEGSDTQYF.

This clonotype counts as medium-sized by frequency. The rearrangement links TRBV3-1 to TRBJ2-1; TCRdb indicates TRBD1, and absent DNA this call remains unverified. The CDR3 runs 15 residues. Germline loops: CDR1 LGHDT, CDR2 YNNKEL (reference sequence). The CDR3 loop is CASSQAGGRRNEQFF.